What follows is one T cell receptor beta chain and its context. The data are from a study of technical replicates of blood from a handful of donors. From germline, CDR1 is SGHDT and CDR2 YYEEEE. This CDR3 contains 12 residues. V lost 2 bases, J lost 6 bases, and 9 bases lay in between. The table came from immunoSEQ multiplex PCR; TCRdb's copy has only in-frame clones and leaves some out. The sample shows almost 70,000 clones, roughly 92% of them seen only once. The rearrangement uses TRBV5-6 and TRBJ2-7, with D possibly being TRBD2 (6 bases). Material: PBMCs. The origin of this receptor is a human donor in good health. Some clones in this sample may be carry-over from other donors' samples. CDR3 sequence: CASSFGGLEQYF. The CDR3 coding sequence is TGTGCCAGCAGCTTTGGGGGACTCGAGCAGTACTTC.